There are many counts of the clone carrying this T cell receptor beta chain. CDR3 size: 16 residues. Germline CDR1 reads LGHNA; CDR2 reads YSLEER. Trimming took off 0 bases at V and 2 bases at J, with 13 bases between the two ends. This entry belongs to a study of human T cells and chemical hapten exposure. The time point: pre-sensitization, week 0. The treatment: therapeutic diphenylcyclopropenone sensitization with weekly scalp DPC. TCRdb re-derived calls from the RACE reads in MiXCR, one entry per CDR3 protein. This table has tens of thousands of distinct CDR3 sequences, 10% appearing once. This sequence joins TRBV4-3 and TRBJ1-1, with D uncertain. The material was whole blood, obtained in connection with sensitization to the hapten diphenylcyclopropenone (DPC). The TCR comes from a man aged 25 to 40 with alopecia areata. Some clones in this sample may be carry-over from other donors' samples. CDR3 DNA sequence: TGCGCCAGCAGCCAAGATGGGGATTTCCCCAACACTGAAGCTTTCTTT. It yields the protein CASSQDGDFPNTEAFF.